One sample yielded the 15 T cell receptor beta chains listed below, sequenced in a study of OX40 agonist ivuxolimab in advanced cancers. Method: immunoSEQ multiplex PCR; TCRdb's copy keeps in-frame clones and lacks some. The table has more than 60,000 clones, more than 85% seen once. The input for sequencing was CD4+ or CD8+ T cells sorted from blood, taken in a trial of the OX40 agonist ivuxolimab. These receptor sequences come from an adult with an advanced solid tumor such as melanoma, head and neck, liver or kidney cancer.

A single count supports this clone. The gene calls are TRBV6-5 and TRBJ1-2; 8 bases are shared with TRBD1. This CDR3 contains 13 residues. CDR1 is MNHEY, CDR2 SVGAGI, per germline. J gave up 7 bases and V 6 bases, and 7 bases lay outside the gene matches. CDR3 coding DNA: TGTGCCAGCAGGCAACAGGGGGAACCTGGCTACACCTTC. It codes for CASRQQGEPGYTF.

The chain links TRBV27 to TRBJ2-7; no clear D gene. Germline CDR1 and CDR2: MNHEY and SMNVEV (reference sequence). Trimming took 6 bases from V and 8 from J, leaving 5 bases between them. CDR3 length equals 9 residues. CDR3 coding DNA: TGTGCCAGCAGGCCCCAGCAGTACTTC. Its protein is CASRPQQYF.

V is TRBV5-1 and J is TRBJ2-3, with unresolved D. Deletions cut 5 bases from V and 3 bases from J, with 7 bases between. The germline CDR1 and CDR2 sequences are SGHRS and YFSETQ. The CDR3 is made up of 12 amino acids. The CDR3 protein is CASRQETDTQYF. As DNA, the CDR3 is TGCGCCAGCAGGCAGGAGACAGATACGCAGTATTTT. Full variable domain (outside the CDR3, taken from reference TRBV5-1 and TRBJ2-3): KAGVTQTPRYLIKTRGQQVTLSCSPISGHRSVSWYQQTPGQGLQFLFEYFSETQRNKGNFPGRFSGRQFSNSRSEMNVSTLELGDSALYLCASRQETDTQYFGPGTRLTVL.

This clone has just one count. This chain connects TRBV19 to TRBJ1-2, with a possible D match to TRBD1 (6 bases). This CDR3 comprises 15 residues. Trimming stripped 5 bases from V and 2 bases from J, with 15 bases between. Germline V gene lookup returns CDR1 LNHDA and CDR2 SQIVND (reference sequence). In DNA form, the CDR3 reads TGTGCCAGTAGTCCTGCCCGACAGGCAAACTATGGCTACACCTTC. Translating gives CASSPARQANYGYTF.

The chain combines TRBV7-8 with TRBJ2-7, with 8 bases fitting TRBD2. V shed 10 bases and J 2 bases; nucleotides not matched to a gene: 10. There are 14 residues in the CDR3. CDR1 SGHVS and CDR2 FQNEAQ come from the germline V gene. CDR3 DNA: TGTGCCACCAAACTAGCGGAGGGAACCTACGAGCAGTACTTC. This encodes CATKLAEGTYEQYF.

The V gene is TRBV19, the J gene TRBJ2-2; possibly TRBD1 for D (6 bases). The germline CDR1 and CDR2 sequences are LNHDA and SQIVND (reference sequence). The CDR3 spans 15 residues. V was pared by 5 bases and J by 4 bases, with 14 bases between. The CDR3 loop reads CASSLQGVRTGELFF. The DNA for the CDR3 is TGTGCCAGTAGTTTACAGGGAGTTCGCACCGGGGAGCTGTTTTTT.

This clone has a handful of counts. This rearrangement joins TRBV5-4 to TRBJ2-3; 12 bases agree with TRBD2. The trim removed 0 bases at V and 2 bases at J, leaving 10 bases unmatched. The CDR3 sequence is 19 residues long. Germline V gene sequence: CDR1 SGHNT, CDR2 YYREEE (reference sequence). CDR3 sequence: CASSLEALAGGYSTDTQYF. The DNA of the CDR3 is TGTGCCAGCAGCTTGGAGGCGCTAGCGGGGGGGTATTCCACAGATACGCAGTATTTT.

The genes are TRBV7-9 and TRBJ1-2; tentatively, D is TRBD1 (5 bases). The CDR3 loop spans 14 amino acids. V lost 0 bases and J lost 7, with 12 bases in between. Germline V CDR1 and CDR2: SEHNR, FQNEAQ (reference sequence). Here the CDR3 DNA reads TGTGCCAGCAGCTTAGCGCTGGGGCTAGGTGGCTACACCTTC. Encoded protein: CASSLALGLGGYTF.

The chain combines TRBV11-2 with TRBJ1-1; TRBD1 matches at 8 bases. The CDR3 is 13 residues long. V lost 4 bases, J lost 3 bases, and 1 base stayed unmatched. The germline V gene has CDR1 SGHAT and CDR2 FQNNGV. The CDR3 spells CASSSDRDTEAFF. The CDR3 DNA reads as TGTGCCAGCAGCTCGGACAGGGACACTGAAGCTTTCTTT.

The chain links TRBV7-9 to TRBJ2-2; D is possibly TRBD1 (6 bases). The germline gives CDR1 SEHNR, CDR2 FQNEAQ (reference sequence). The ends were cut back, 2 bases at V and 7 bases at J, with 11 bases in the middle. CDR3 length equals 14 residues. CDR3 bases: TGTGCCAGCAGCTTACAGGGGTTTGGCGGGGAGCTGTTTTTT. Its protein is CASSLQGFGGELFF.

CDR3 bases: TGTGCCAGCAGTTACAAGGGCAGAGGCTACACCTTC. Its protein is CASSYKGRGYTF. The rearrangement links TRBV6-5 to TRBJ1-2, with no clear D. The CDR3 is made up of 12 amino acids. The germline V and J ends were trimmed by 2 bases and 8 bases, with 9 bases remaining between them. Germline V gene sequence: CDR1 MNHEY, CDR2 SVGAGI.

The chain recombines TRBV5-1 with TRBJ1-1, with 8 bases identical to TRBD1. Unmatched junction bases numbered 5, after V lost 2 bases and J lost 5 bases. Per germline, CDR1 SGHRS and CDR2 YFSETQ. CDR3 length: 14 residues. The CDR3 region is CASSFRGQDTEAFF. The CDR3 region has the DNA TGCGCCAGCAGCTTCAGGGGGCAGGATACTGAAGCTTTCTTT.

The CDR3, as DNA: TGCGCCAGCAGCTTGGAGCCGGGACAGGACAATGAGCAGTTCTTC. Its protein product is CASSLEPGQDNEQFF. The rearrangement uses TRBV5-1 and TRBJ2-1; TRBD1 aligns across 8 bases. After removal of 0 bases from V and 5 bases from J, the junction contained 4 bases not matched to a gene. Germline assignment: CDR1 SGHRS and CDR2 YFSETQ. This CDR3 is 15 amino acids long.

The chain carries TRBV28 and TRBJ2-7; 9 nucleotides line up with TRBD1. V shed 6 bases, J shed 3 bases, and the junction held 0 bases outside the gene matches. The CDR3 totals 12 residues. Germline CDR1 MDHEN, CDR2 SYDVKM. The CDR3 coding sequence is TGTGCCAGCAGGGGACAGGGCTACGAGCAGTACTTC. Translated, it gives CASRGQGYEQYF.

The chain couples TRBV28 to TRBJ1-5; D is perhaps TRBD1 (6 bases). There are 18 residues in the CDR3. Trimming left V 4 bases short and J 6 bases short, with 25 bases between. The V gene's germline CDR1 is MDHEN and CDR2 SYDVKM. CDR3 coding DNA: TGTGCCAGCAGTTCGAGTGCCCGGAGGACAGTGTGGGTTCAGCCCCAGCATTTT. Protein: CASSSSARRTVWVQPQHF.